The 23 T cell receptor beta chains below were found in one sample sequenced in a study of T cells in Graves' hyperthyroidism and ophthalmopathy. The CDR3 regions of TCR beta were amplified from RNA transcripts. In the first-round RT-PCR of the TCR CDR3, the HTBI primer set was used. TCRdb recomputed calls from the multiplex PCR reads with MiXCR, one row per CDR3 protein. The table lists hundreds of thousands of distinct CDR3 sequences, about 15% of them singletons. Sequencing was performed on blood. The source of these receptors is a woman aged 40 to 50 with Graves' ophthalmopathy.

The rearrangement links TRBV2 to TRBJ2-6; tentative D call: TRBD2 (5 bases). The CDR3 runs 18 residues. Trimming took 2 bases from V and 0 from J, leaving 14 bases between them. Germline-derived CDR1 and CDR2 are SNHLY and FYNNEI. The CDR3 region is CASSEYVGVSSGANVLTF. CDR3 DNA sequence: TGTGCCAGCAGTGAATATGTGGGAGTAAGCTCTGGGGCCAACGTCCTGACTTTC.

This clonotype was picked up many times. CDR3 nucleotide sequence: TGTGCCAGCAGTTTATTCCGGGACTCGAACGAGCAGTACTTC. It specifies CASSLFRDSNEQYF. The V gene is TRBV27, the J gene TRBJ2-7; TRBD2 is a possible D gene (6 bases). V lost 1 base, J lost 5 bases, and 12 bases lay in between. The CDR3 spans 14 residues. CDR1 and CDR2 (germline): MNHEY, SMNVEV (reference sequence).

In its sample, this clonotype was seen many times. This chain links TRBV6-5 with TRBJ2-2, with D hard to call. The CDR3 sequence is 15 residues long. Trimming removed 2 bases at V and 1 base at J, with 8 bases between. CDR1 and CDR2 (germline): MNHEY, SVGAGI. The CDR3 bases are TGTGCCAGCAGTTACCAGGACGGGAACACCGGGGAGCTGTTTTTT. Protein: CASSYQDGNTGELFF.

Points on this clonotype: This clone may be a read error of a much larger clone one base away. The chain joins TRBV11-2 to TRBJ2-7, with D maybe TRBD1 (6 bases). Deletions cut 6 bases from V and 3 bases from J, with 24 bases between. Germline V gene sequence: CDR1 SGHAT, CDR2 FQNNGV. The CDR3 consists of 17 residues. The CDR3 nucleotides read TGTGCCAGCAGTCCAGGGACATACACTCCTGCTATCTACGAGCAGTACTTC. Translated, it gives CASSPGTYTPAIYEQYF.

At least ten counts were recorded for this clonotype. V and J are TRBV5-1 and TRBJ1-2; tentatively, D is TRBD1 (5 bases). The CDR3 loop spans 14 amino acids. The ends were cut back, 3 bases at V and 3 bases at J, with 12 bases in the middle. Germline values: CDR1 SGHRS, CDR2 YFSETQ. Here the CDR3 DNA reads TGCGCCAGCAGCTGGGGGGATCGGGACTATGGCTACACCTTC. It is translated as CASSWGDRDYGYTF.

The CDR3 DNA follows: TGTGCCAGCAGCCCCAACAGGGGGCGAGAGACCCAGTACTTC. Its translation: CASSPNRGRETQYF. The chain is built from TRBV7-6 and TRBJ2-5; 9 bases are shared with TRBD1. V shed 5 bases, J shed 4 bases, and the junction held 5 bases outside the gene matches. The CDR3 is 14 amino acids. Germline V gene sequence: CDR1 SGHVS, CDR2 FNYEAQ.

This clonotype was detected ten times or more. The rearrangement uses TRBV28 and TRBJ1-2; 9 bases align to TRBD1. The CDR3 contains 14 residues. Germline assignment: CDR1 MDHEN and CDR2 SYDVKM. V gave up 6 bases and J gave up 13 bases; unmatched junction bases: 15. CDR3 DNA: TGTGCCAGCAGCATTGGGGGACAGGGATCGTTCTCCACCTTC. Protein: CASSIGGQGSFSTF.

At least ten counts were recorded for this clonotype. The V and J genes are TRBV6-1 and TRBJ1-2; D gene uncertain. Germline V lookup: CDR1 MNHNS, CDR2 SASEGT. Between the trimmed V and J ends, which lost 5 bases and 8 bases, there was a span of 9 bases. The CDR3 loop spans 11 amino acids. The CDR3 DNA reads as TGTGCCAGCAGTCTCGGCCGGGGCTACACCTTC. Its translation is CASSLGRGYTF.

This clonotype was observed many times. CDR3 sequence reads: CARTEVGNQPQHF. CDR3 nucleotides: TGTGCCCGGACGGAGGTTGGTAATCAGCCCCAGCATTTT. The chain has TRBV6-2 or TRBV6-3 and TRBJ1-5; D unresolved. V lost 11 bases to trimming and J lost 4 bases, with 15 bases between them. There are 13 residues in the CDR3. CDR1 and CDR2 (germline): MNHEY, SVGEGT.

This clonotype has a count of ten or more. J is TRBJ2-5 and V is TRBV24-1, with TRBD2 as a possible D gene (6 bases). The germline gives CDR1 KGHDR, CDR2 SFDVKD. V dropped 3 bases and J dropped 4 bases, with 14 bases sitting between them. The CDR3 runs 15 residues. The DNA for the CDR3 is TGTGCCACCAGTGATCCCTCCTTGCGGGGAGAGACCCAGTACTTC. Its translation: CATSDPSLRGETQYF.

This clonotype was seen repeatedly, ten times or more. The chain has TRBV15 and TRBJ1-5; maybe TRBD1 (6 bases). This CDR3 spans 15 amino acids. V gave up 3 bases and J gave up 1 base, with 10 bases separating them. Germline V lookup: CDR1 LNHNV, CDR2 YYDKDF (reference sequence). CDR3 in amino acids: CATSRTGTSNQPQHF. The CDR3 DNA sequence: TGTGCCACCAGCAGGACAGGCACGAGCAATCAGCCCCAGCATTTT.

The table lists this clonotype with a few counts. The chain recombines TRBV20-1 with TRBJ2-5, with TRBD2 as a possible D gene (6 bases). CDR1 and CDR2 (germline): DFQATT, SNEGSKA (reference sequence). The CDR3 runs to 14 residues. Trimming pared 6 bases from V and 5 bases from J, leaving 19 bases between. The CDR3 protein is CSAPQAGRGETQYF. The CDR3 DNA sequence: TGCAGTGCACCCCAAGCGGGTCGCGGGGAGACCCAGTACTTC.

A few counts support this clonotype. V is TRBV29-1 and J is TRBJ2-7; 7 nucleotides match TRBD1. The ends lost 3 bases at V and 2 bases at J; junction bases unmatched: 4. CDR3 size: 13 residues. Germline assignment: CDR1 SQVTM and CDR2 ANQGSEA. The CDR3 DNA follows: TGCAGCGTTGATACAGGGGACACCTACGAGCAGTACTTC. Translated: CSVDTGDTYEQYF.

This clonotype has at least ten counts. The chain has TRBV29-1 and TRBJ2-5; D remains ambiguous. Germline CDR1 and CDR2: SQVTM and ANQGSEA. This CDR3 has 12 amino acids. V lost 4 bases, J lost 9 bases, and 15 bases lay in between. DNA of the CDR3: TGCAGCGTTGGGGCCCCGATTGAAGCCCAGTACTTC. Its translation: CSVGAPIEAQYF.

About this clonotype: A much larger clone differs from this one at a single base, so this may be a read error. The CDR3 region is CASSHLGAGHGYTF. As DNA, the CDR3 is TGTGCCAGCAGCCATCTCGGGGCGGGGCATGGCTACACCTTC. This chain connects TRBV14 to TRBJ1-2, with D possibly matching TRBD1 (5 bases). The CDR3 is 14 amino acids. Germline loops: CDR1 SGHDN, CDR2 FVKESK. V lost 3 bases to trimming and J lost 6 bases, with 14 bases between them. Complete variable domain (other parts from reference TRBV14 and TRBJ1-2): EAGVTQFPSHSVIEKGQTVTLRCDPISGHDNLYWYRRVMGKEIKFLLHFVKESKQDESGMPNNRFLAERTGGTYSTLKVQPAELEDSGVYFCASSHLGAGHGYTFGSGTRLTVV.

This clonotype was observed a few times. The V call is TRBV11-2, the J call TRBJ1-5; D remains unclear. The CDR3 sequence is 17 residues long. The germline gives CDR1 SGHAT, CDR2 FQNNGV. The ends were cut back, 4 bases at V and 2 bases at J, with 18 bases in the middle. The CDR3 region is CASSSRVRHKGNQPQHF. The CDR3, as DNA: TGTGCCAGCAGCTCCCGAGTGCGGCATAAGGGCAATCAGCCCCAGCATTTT. Complete variable domain (other parts from reference TRBV11-2 and TRBJ1-5): EAGVAQSPRYKIIEKRQSVAFWCNPISGHATLYWYQQILGQGPKLLIQFQNNGVVDDSQLPKDRFSAERLKGVDSTLKIQPAKLEDSAVYLCASSSRVRHKGNQPQHFGDGTRLSIL.

This clonotype was seen ten or more times. V gene TRBV6-5 combines with J gene TRBJ2-7; the D is unclear. Trimming removed 5 bases from V and 5 bases from J, with 10 bases in between. The V gene's germline CDR1 is MNHEY and CDR2 SVGAGI. The CDR3 has 12 residues. CDR3 amino acids: CASSPHRDEQYF. The CDR3 nucleotides are TGTGCCAGCAGTCCCCATAGGGACGAGCAGTACTTC.

This clonotype showed up just a few times. CDR3 sequence: CASSQAHRGDYEQYF. The CDR3 coding sequence is TGCGCCAGCAGCCAAGCCCACCGGGGGGACTACGAGCAGTACTTC. The chain combines TRBV4-3 with TRBJ2-7; 7 bases line up with TRBD2. The junction had 6 bases not matched to a gene; V was cut back by 1 base and J by 3 bases. The germline CDR1 and CDR2 sequences are LGHNA and YSLEER. The CDR3 spans 15 residues.

The sample holds many counts of this clonotype. The chain uses TRBV30 and TRBJ1-2, with D possibly matching TRBD1 (5 bases). The germline V gene encodes CDR1 GTSNPN and CDR2 SVGIG (reference sequence). There are 12 residues in the CDR3. V dropped 5 bases and J dropped 6 bases, with 13 bases sitting between them. CDR3 residues: CAWDGGSHGYTF. CDR3 in DNA: TGTGCCTGGGACGGGGGATCTCATGGCTACACCTTC.

The rearrangement joins TRBV18 to TRBJ2-3; D remains ambiguous. The CDR3 covers 15 residues. Trimming removed 4 bases at V and 0 bases at J, with 11 bases between. Germline V gene sequence: CDR1 KGHSH, CDR2 LQKENI. The chain's CDR3 is CASSRKAPSTDTQYF. The CDR3 nucleotides are TGTGCCAGCTCACGGAAGGCGCCAAGCACAGATACGCAGTATTTT.

This clonotype was counted at least ten times. The chain has TRBV28 and TRBJ1-2; no clear D gene. Germline V gene sequence: CDR1 MDHEN, CDR2 SYDVKM. CDR3 length equals 12 residues. Trimming stripped 2 bases from V and 4 bases from J, with 5 bases between. Here the CDR3 reads CASSLDVYGYTF. DNA of the CDR3: TGTGCCAGCAGTTTAGACGTCTATGGCTACACCTTC.

This clonotype was seen only a few times. The V call is TRBV20-1, the J call TRBJ1-2; D possibly corresponds to TRBD1 (5 bases). V lost 2 bases and J lost 7, with 14 bases in between. The CDR3 runs to 13 residues. CDR1 is DFQATT, CDR2 SNEGSKA, per germline (reference sequence). The CDR3 DNA sequence: TGCAGTGCTAGACCTATCGAGGGGTCTGGCTACACCTTC. Translating gives CSARPIEGSGYTF.

This clonotype was detected many times. This chain joins TRBV12-3 or TRBV12-4 and TRBJ2-6; D perhaps matches TRBD1 (6 bases). The CDR3 consists of 22 residues. The V gene lost 0 bases and the J gene lost 3 bases, with 27 bases spanning the gap. Here the CDR3 reads CASSLARMVAGATPGGANVLTF. Written as DNA, the CDR3 is TGTGCCAGCAGTTTAGCGAGGATGGTAGCAGGGGCTACCCCCGGTGGGGCCAACGTCCTGACTTTC.